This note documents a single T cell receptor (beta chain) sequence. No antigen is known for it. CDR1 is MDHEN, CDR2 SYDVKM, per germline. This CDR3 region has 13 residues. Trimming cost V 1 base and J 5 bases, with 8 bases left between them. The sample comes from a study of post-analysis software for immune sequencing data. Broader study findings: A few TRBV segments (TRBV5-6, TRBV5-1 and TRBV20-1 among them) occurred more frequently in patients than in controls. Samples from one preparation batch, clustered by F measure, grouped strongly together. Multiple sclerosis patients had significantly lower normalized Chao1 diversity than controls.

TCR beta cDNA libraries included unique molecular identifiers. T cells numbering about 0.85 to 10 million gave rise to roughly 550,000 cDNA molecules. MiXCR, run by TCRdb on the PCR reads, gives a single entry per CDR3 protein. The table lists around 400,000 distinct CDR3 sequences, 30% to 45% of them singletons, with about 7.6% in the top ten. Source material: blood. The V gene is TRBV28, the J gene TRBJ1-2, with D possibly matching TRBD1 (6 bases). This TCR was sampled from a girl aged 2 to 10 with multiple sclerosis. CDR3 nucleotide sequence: TGTGCCAGCAGTTTATTCAGGGGTTATGGCTACACCTTC. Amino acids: CASSLFRGYGYTF.